This T cell receptor (beta chain) was obtained from a study of blood T cell repertoires in COVID-19. The CDR3 consists of 15 residues. V shed 1 base and J 4 bases; nucleotides not matched to a gene: 3. Germline V CDR1 and CDR2: SGHNT, YENEEA. Original handling: By means of reference gene primer amplification, nucleated cell counts were estimated. Only in-frame clones appear in the TCRdb table, and some are missing; sequencing was by immunoSEQ multiplex PCR. Clone size and the V and J calls come from that table; the DNA yielded D and trimming. The data hold 100,000 to 150,000 clones, with roughly 82% observed a single time.

This receptor was obtained from a human donor in a cohort sampled during active COVID-19. Sequencing was performed on peripheral blood. The chain has TRBV11-3 and TRBJ2-3; TRBD2 aligns across 9 bases. The CDR3 DNA reads as TGTGCCAGCAGCTTAGCAGCGGGAGGCCCAGATACGCAGTATTTT. This sequence encodes CASSLAAGGPDTQYF.